This T cell receptor (beta chain) stems from a study of T cell responses to AZD1222 COVID-19 vaccine. Method: immunoSEQ multiplex PCR; TCRdb's copy keeps in-frame clones and lacks some. The sample yields 200,000 or so clones, 85% to 95% seen once. Broader study findings: White British donors predominated, females outnumbered males, and clonal diversity was possibly underestimated. Spike as a whole was targeted by vaccine-associated CD4 TCRs, dominant at 160-218 and 743-854. Baseline antibody screening turned up just a handful of seropositive AZD1222 recipients.

Researchers grouped second doses given at about 4 or about 12 weeks into one pool. Trimming cost V 0 bases and J 1 base, with 9 bases left between them. The V gene's germline CDR1 is LGHNA and CDR2 YNFKEQ. This CDR3 has 15 amino acids. Concerning this clone: Its antigen is unknown.

This clonotype was sampled from an adult who received the AZD1222 COVID-19 vaccine. The sample here was peripheral blood, taken 28 days after the second AZD1222 dose. The chain combines TRBV4-2 with TRBJ1-1; no firm D call. The CDR3: CASSQESWQNTEAFF. Here the CDR3 DNA reads TGTGCCAGCAGCCAAGAATCATGGCAGAACACTGAAGCTTTCTTT.